This is a list of T cell receptor beta chains from one sample in a study of brain T cells in children with intractable seizures. Sequencing used immunoSEQ multiplex PCR; TCRdb keeps in-frame clones, though not all of them. The top ten clones hold about 5.8% of a sample with about 340,000 clones, roughly 93% of them seen once. The material was peripheral blood, obtained more than 4 months after surgery. The receptors derive from a boy under two years old with tuberous sclerosis and intractable seizures. The CDR3 runs from the conserved cysteine through the conserved F or W. Each record gives: V gene, CDR3 length, D gene, clone size, J gene, CDR3 DNA, CDR3 protein. D genes are given only for firm matches. Size tells how often a clone was seen (once, few, many) or the class of an expanded clone, and some rows leave it out.

V: TRBV6-5
length: 14
D: NA
size: NA
J: TRBJ2-1
DNA: TGTGCCAGCAGTTATGAGGGGAGGCCCCATGAGCAGTTCTTC
CDR3: CASSYEGRPHEQFF

V: TRBV19
length: 13
D: NA
size: once
J: TRBJ2-5
DNA: TGTGCCAGTAATGGGGACTACCAAGAGACCCAGTACTTC
CDR3: CASNGDYQETQYF

V: TRBV4-1
length: 15
D: NA
size: NA
J: TRBJ1-1
DNA: TGCGCCAGCAGCCAAGTGGGGCAGGAACGGCCTGAAGCTTTCTTT
CDR3: CASSQVGQERPEAFF

V: TRBV1
length: 15
D: NA
size: NA
J: TRBJ2-1
DNA: TGCACCAGCAGGAAAGCGGGAGAAACGCACAATGAGCAGTTCTTC
CDR3: CTSRKAGETHNEQFF

V: TRBV5-6
length: 12
D: NA
size: NA
J: TRBJ1-2
DNA: TGTGCCAGCAGCTTGGGCAGCTATGGCTACACCTTC
CDR3: CASSLGSYGYTF

V: TRBV27
length: 14
D: NA
size: NA
J: TRBJ1-1
DNA: TGTGCCAGCGGTAAGGACAGACTCAACACTGAAGCTTTCTTT
CDR3: CASGKDRLNTEAFF

V: TRBV6-6
length: 16
D: NA
size: NA
J: TRBJ1-6
DNA: TGTGCCAGCAGCCAATCACTGTTGGGGAATAATTCACCCCTCCACTTT
CDR3: CASSQSLLGNNSPLHF

V: TRBV2
length: 14
D: TRBD1
size: NA
J: TRBJ2-3
DNA: TGTGCCAGCCCCGGGACAGAGGGCACAGATACGCAGTATTTT
CDR3: CASPGTEGTDTQYF

V: TRBV30
length: 12
D: NA
size: NA
J: TRBJ1-3
DNA: TGTGCCTGGAGTCCCTTTGGAAACACCATATATTTT
CDR3: CAWSPFGNTIYF

V: TRBV10-3
length: 14
D: NA
size: NA
J: TRBJ1-1
DNA: TGTGCCATCAGTCCTGGGGGAATGAACACTGAAGCTTTCTTT
CDR3: CAISPGGMNTEAFF

V: TRBV27
length: 14
D: NA
size: NA
J: TRBJ1-1
DNA: TGTGCCAGCAGTTCCGACGGCCTGAACACTGAAGCTTTCTTT
CDR3: CASSSDGLNTEAFF

V: TRBV19
length: 15
D: NA
size: once
J: TRBJ1-5
DNA: TGTGCCAGTAGCGGGCCCCTCCTAAGCAATCAGCCCCAGCATTTT
CDR3: CASSGPLLSNQPQHF

V: TRBV27
length: 16
D: TRBD1
size: NA
J: TRBJ2-3
DNA: TGTGCCAGCAGTCGGGGACAGGGGGTTTACACAGATACGCAGTATTTT
CDR3: CASSRGQGVYTDTQYF

V: TRBV4-1
length: 16
D: TRBD2
size: NA
J: TRBJ2-5
DNA: TGCGCCAGCAGCCACGGGACTAGCGGGGACCAAGAGACCCAGTACTTC
CDR3: CASSHGTSGDQETQYF

V: TRBV12-2
length: 17
D: NA
size: NA
J: TRBJ2-7
DNA: TGTGCAAGTCGCTCTCTCCTTGAGTCGGGAGATAGCCACGAGCAGTACTTC
CDR3: CASRSLLESGDSHEQYF

V: TRBV7-2
length: 14
D: TRBD2
size: NA
J: TRBJ2-1
DNA: TGTGCCAGCAGCTTAGCGATCGGGACTAGCGGGATGCTCTTC
CDR3: CASSLAIGTSGMLF

V: TRBV1
length: 15
D: NA
size: NA
J: TRBJ2-7
DNA: TGCACCAGCAGCCAAGGCCGGGACAGGATGGGGGAGCAGTACTTC
CDR3: CTSSQGRDRMGEQYF

V: TRBV27
length: 14
D: TRBD2
size: NA
J: TRBJ2-1
DNA: TGTGCCACCATAGTTGGGGGGGGAATCAATGAGCAGTTCTTC
CDR3: CATIVGGGINEQFF

V: TRBV19
length: 14
D: TRBD2
size: once
J: TRBJ2-7
DNA: TGTGCCAGTAGTCCTTTAGCGGGGTCCTACGAGCAGTACTTC
CDR3: CASSPLAGSYEQYF

V: TRBV29-1
length: 11
D: NA
size: NA
J: TRBJ2-1
DNA: TGCAGCGTTGTCGCAAACAATGAGCAGTTCTTC
CDR3: CSVVANNEQFF

V: TRBV18
length: 16
D: TRBD1
size: NA
J: TRBJ1-5
DNA: TGTGCCAGCTCACCACGGCTCGGACAGGGGAATCAGCCCCAGCATTTT
CDR3: CASSPRLGQGNQPQHF

V: TRBV13
length: 13
D: TRBD1
size: NA
J: TRBJ1-1
DNA: TGTGCCAGCAGCACAACAGGGGACGCTGAAGCTTTCTTT
CDR3: CASSTTGDAEAFF

V: TRBV3-1/TRBV3-2
length: 15
D: NA
size: NA
J: TRBJ2-1
DNA: TGTGCCAGCAGCCGCCTGGACAGGAGGGAGCATGAGCAGTTCTTC
CDR3: CASSRLDRREHEQFF

V: TRBV11-1
length: 15
D: TRBD1
size: once
J: TRBJ1-1
DNA: TGTGCCAGCAGCCTGGGGACAGGAATGAACACTGAAGCTTTCTTT
CDR3: CASSLGTGMNTEAFF

V: TRBV19
length: 14
D: NA
size: NA
J: TRBJ2-5
DNA: TGTGCCAGTAGTACGACACCCGTGGAAGAGACCCAGTACTTC
CDR3: CASSTTPVEETQYF

V: TRBV5-5
length: 19
D: NA
size: NA
J: TRBJ2-7
DNA: TGTGCCAGCAGCTTGGCAGTCGGGGCTCGTCTCCGGAGCTCCTACGAGCAGTACTTC
CDR3: CASSLAVGARLRSSYEQYF

V: TRBV6-5
length: 15
D: NA
size: NA
J: TRBJ1-3
DNA: TGTGCCAGCAGTTACTCGGCAGGGTCTGGAAACACCATATATTTT
CDR3: CASSYSAGSGNTIYF

V: TRBV18
length: 13
D: NA
size: NA
J: TRBJ1-2
DNA: TGTGCCAGCTCACCGGACACTAACTATGGCTACACCTTC
CDR3: CASSPDTNYGYTF

V: TRBV29-1
length: 14
D: NA
size: NA
J: TRBJ2-3
DNA: TGCAGCGTCGTGGGGGCGGGGGTCACAGATACGCAGTATTTT
CDR3: CSVVGAGVTDTQYF

V: TRBV5-1
length: 12
D: NA
size: once
J: TRBJ2-3
DNA: TGCGCCAGCAGGGAGACAGGAGATACGCAGTATTTT
CDR3: CASRETGDTQYF

V: TRBV15
length: 15
D: NA
size: NA
J: TRBJ2-1
DNA: TGTGCCACCAGCAGAGTCGGAGAGAACTACAATGAGCAGTTCTTC
CDR3: CATSRVGENYNEQFF

V: TRBV7-2
length: 14
D: TRBD2
size: NA
J: TRBJ2-2
DNA: TGTGCCAGCAGCTCGGGACTAGCGGTCGGGGAGCTGTTTTTT
CDR3: CASSSGLAVGELFF

V: TRBV6-6
length: 17
D: NA
size: NA
J: TRBJ1-4
DNA: TGTGCCAGCAGCCGATTGCCCCAATTGTTCACTAATGAAAAACTGTTTTTT
CDR3: CASSRLPQLFTNEKLFF

V: TRBV9
length: 15
D: NA
size: NA
J: TRBJ2-1
DNA: TGTGCCAGCAGCGTAGGAGGGGGGGCCAACAATGAGCAGTTCTTC
CDR3: CASSVGGGANNEQFF

V: TRBV11-2
length: 18
D: TRBD2
size: NA
J: TRBJ2-4
DNA: TGTGCCAGCAGCCCCTATTTCGCTAGCGGGGGGGAGGAGAACATTCAGTACTTC
CDR3: CASSPYFASGGEENIQYF

V: TRBV18
length: 15
D: NA
size: NA
J: TRBJ2-5
DNA: TGTGCCAGCTCACAGATTCAGGGGTACCAAGAGACCCAGTACTTC
CDR3: CASSQIQGYQETQYF

V: TRBV3-1/TRBV3-2
length: 13
D: NA
size: once
J: TRBJ1-4
DNA: TGTGCCAGCAGCCAAGATGTTGGACGAAAACTGTTTTTT
CDR3: CASSQDVGRKLFF

V: TRBV18
length: 15
D: NA
size: once
J: TRBJ1-1
DNA: TGTGCCAGCTCACCCTTACAGGGACGTTACACTGAAGCTTTCTTT
CDR3: CASSPLQGRYTEAFF

V: TRBV27
length: 15
D: TRBD2
size: NA
J: TRBJ2-1
DNA: TGTGCCAGCAGTTTAGGACTAGCGGGATACAATGAGCAGTTCTTC
CDR3: CASSLGLAGYNEQFF

V: TRBV7-9
length: 15
D: NA
size: NA
J: TRBJ2-3
DNA: TGTGCCAGCAGCTTAAGGTCGGTGAACACAGATACGCAGTATTTT
CDR3: CASSLRSVNTDTQYF

V: TRBV6-2/TRBV6-3
length: 13
D: NA
size: NA
J: TRBJ1-5
DNA: TGTGCCAGCAGTTCCGGGGGATTACTGCCCCAGCATTTT
CDR3: CASSSGGLLPQHF

V: TRBV6-5
length: 15
D: TRBD1
size: NA
J: TRBJ2-1
DNA: TGTGCCAGCAGTTACCTCATCCGGGACAGCAATGAGCAGTTCTTC
CDR3: CASSYLIRDSNEQFF

V: TRBV18
length: 13
D: NA
size: once
J: TRBJ2-7
DNA: TGTGCCAGCTCACCCGGCCGCTCCTACGAGCAGTACTTC
CDR3: CASSPGRSYEQYF

V: TRBV30
length: 14
D: NA
size: NA
J: TRBJ1-1
DNA: TGTGCCTGGAGTGTGGCCGGGCCGGGCACTGAAGCTTTCTTT
CDR3: CAWSVAGPGTEAFF

V: TRBV5-5
length: 16
D: TRBD1
size: NA
J: TRBJ1-3
DNA: TGTGCCAGCAGCTTCGACCCACAGGGGAGCAGAAACACCATATATTTT
CDR3: CASSFDPQGSRNTIYF

V: TRBV7-8
length: 13
D: TRBD1
size: NA
J: TRBJ1-1
DNA: TGTGCCAGCAGCCTTACAGGGGTCACTGAAGCTTTCTTT
CDR3: CASSLTGVTEAFF

V: TRBV3-1/TRBV3-2
length: 21
D: NA
size: NA
J: TRBJ2-6
DNA: TGTGCCAGCAGCCAAGCCCCTGGGGGGGGCAGGTCCCTGTCTGGGGCCAACGTCCTGACTTTC
CDR3: CASSQAPGGGRSLSGANVLTF

V: TRBV10-2
length: 14
D: TRBD2
size: NA
J: TRBJ2-7
DNA: TGCGCCAGCAGGATGACTAGCGGGAGCTACGAGCAGTACTTC
CDR3: CASRMTSGSYEQYF

V: TRBV19
length: 16
D: NA
size: NA
J: TRBJ2-7
DNA: TGTGCCAGTAGTATCTGGGGCAGGGGGGATTCCTACGAGCAGTACTTC
CDR3: CASSIWGRGDSYEQYF

V: TRBV7-9
length: 15
D: TRBD1
size: once
J: TRBJ1-1
DNA: TGTGCCAGCAGCCCCGCAGGGGGAATGAACACTGAAGCTTTCTTT
CDR3: CASSPAGGMNTEAFF

V: TRBV11-2
length: 15
D: NA
size: NA
J: TRBJ1-2
DNA: TGTGCCAGCAGCTTAAATTTGGGGGCGGACTATGGCTACACCTTC
CDR3: CASSLNLGADYGYTF

V: TRBV7-4
length: 18
D: TRBD2
size: NA
J: TRBJ2-7
DNA: TGTGCCAGCAGGGGCGGGACTAGCGGGAGATCTAGGTGGTACGAGCAGTACTTC
CDR3: CASRGGTSGRSRWYEQYF